These 12 T cell receptor beta chains were sequenced from one sample in a study of T-cell memory formation after mild COVID-19. TCRdb independently ran MiXCR on the 5' RACE reads; one entry per CDR3 protein. The data show 100,000 to 150,000 distinct CDR3 sequences, with about 15% seen just once and roughly 5.3% held by the top ten. Input material: PBMCs or a T cell subset sorted from them (not recorded which). Receptor source: a man between 18 and 35 years old who had mild COVID-19 (a few samples of this study predate the infection). Cell type and time point are not known.

Here the CDR3 reads CASSSDRASGTQYF. In nucleotides, the CDR3 is TGTGCCAGCAGTTCGGACAGGGCCAGCGGGACCCAGTACTTC. V is TRBV27 and J is TRBJ2-5, with 8 bases matching TRBD1. Trimming cost V 4 bases and J 7 bases; bases outside gene matches: 8. CDR3 length equals 14 residues. Germline CDR1 is MNHEY and CDR2 is SMNVEV (reference sequence).

The rearrangement joins TRBV12-3 or TRBV12-4 to TRBJ2-1; D call uncertain. Trimming took off 8 bases at V and 0 bases at J, with 11 bases between the two ends. The CDR3 consists of 14 residues. The CDR3 sequence is CASRHRYSYNEQFF. CDR3 DNA sequence: TGTGCCAGCCGTCACAGATACTCCTACAATGAGCAGTTCTTC.

This clonotype has just a few counts. V and J are TRBV6-6 and TRBJ2-4; 7 nucleotides line up with TRBD1. V trimming: 6 bases; J trimming: 6 bases; junction bases outside the gene matches: 2. This CDR3 has 12 residues. The V gene's germline CDR1 is MNHNY and CDR2 SVGAGI (reference sequence). CDR3 nucleotide sequence: TGTGCCAGCAGAGGGGGCGGAAACATTCAGTACTTC. Its translation is CASRGGGNIQYF.

The V call is TRBV7-2, the J call TRBJ2-5; 11 nucleotides match TRBD2. CDR3 length: 16 amino acids. The germline V gene has CDR1 SGHTA and CDR2 FQGNSA. Losses at the gene ends were 1 base for V and 4 bases for J; bases not matched to a gene: 5. As DNA, the CDR3 is TGTGCCAGCAGCTTAGGTAGCGGGGGGGCCGGAGAGACCCAGTACTTC. Translation gives CASSLGSGGAGETQYF.

The chain combines TRBV6-2 or TRBV6-3 with TRBJ2-1, with D unresolved. CDR1 is MNHEY and CDR2 is SVGEGT in the germline V gene. This CDR3 comprises 15 residues. The germline V and J ends were trimmed by 4 bases and 3 bases, with 13 bases remaining between them. The CDR3 DNA follows: TGTGCCAGCAGTTTTTCGCATAAGAACTACAATGAGCAGTTCTTC. As protein: CASSFSHKNYNEQFF.

The sample holds a few counts of this clonotype. The V gene is TRBV11-2, the J gene TRBJ1-5; no reliable D call. Per the germline V gene, CDR1 is SGHAT and CDR2 is FQNNGV. V dropped 2 bases and J dropped 2 bases, with 7 bases sitting between them. CDR3 size: 14 residues. CDR3 sequence reads: CASSLTEGNQPQHF. The CDR3 region has the DNA TGTGCCAGCAGCTTAACCGAGGGCAATCAGCCCCAGCATTTT.

This chain links TRBV9 with TRBJ1-2, with TRBD1 as a possible D gene (5 bases). Trimming took off 5 bases at V and 10 bases at J, with 12 bases between the two ends. Looked up from germline, CDR1 is SGDLS and CDR2 is YYNGEE. This CDR3 is built from 11 residues. CDR3 residues: CASRNEGLYTF. The CDR3 DNA sequence: TGTGCCAGCAGGAACGAGGGGCTCTACACCTTC.

The gene calls are TRBV12-3 or TRBV12-4 and TRBJ1-5, with D possibly being TRBD1 (5 bases). V was clipped by 4 bases and J by 0 bases, with 10 bases between them. This CDR3 comprises 15 residues. CDR3 sequence reads: CASSSWGYSNQPQHF. CDR3 bases: TGTGCCAGCAGTTCGTGGGGGTATAGCAATCAGCCCCAGCATTTT.

This chain uses TRBV5-6 with TRBJ2-3, with TRBD2 identical over 7 bases. The CDR3 totals 15 residues. J was trimmed by 4 bases and V by 6 bases; bases with no gene match: 11. The V gene's germline CDR1 is SGHDT and CDR2 YYEEEE. CDR3 sequence reads: CASTPLGGWADTQYF. The CDR3 DNA follows: TGTGCCAGCACCCCTTTGGGGGGGTGGGCAGATACGCAGTATTTT. The variable domain in full, completed from reference TRBV5-6 and TRBJ2-3, reads DAGVTQSPTHLIKTRGQQVTLRCSPKSGHDTVSWYQQALGQGPQFIFQYYEEEERQRGNFPDRFSGHQFPNYSSELNVNALLLGDSALYLCASTPLGGWADTQYFGPGTRLTVL.

This clonotype was detected many times. This rearrangement joins TRBV4-3 to TRBJ2-3, with 12 bases fitting TRBD2. This CDR3 has 17 residues. Germline loops: CDR1 LGHNA, CDR2 YSLEER. The V and J ends lost 0 bases and 2 bases, in that order; junction bases with no gene match: 3. This CDR3 is CASSQDRTSGTTDTQYF. The CDR3 DNA is TGCGCCAGCAGCCAAGATCGGACTAGCGGGACCACAGATACGCAGTATTTT.

Here the CDR3 reads CATSIQAGELFF. Written as DNA, the CDR3 is TGTGCCACCTCCATTCAGGCGGGGGAGCTGTTTTTT. V is TRBV24-1 and J is TRBJ2-2; D remains unclear. This CDR3 is 12 amino acids long. Germline V gene sequence: CDR1 KGHDR, CDR2 SFDVKD. Trimming left V 9 bases short and J 8 bases short, with 12 bases between.

The chain is built from TRBV4-1 and TRBJ2-1, with 13 bases matching TRBD2. V shed 6 bases and J 11 bases; nucleotides not matched to a gene: 1. CDR3 length: 12 amino acids. Germline-derived CDR1 and CDR2 are MGHRA and YSYEKL. The CDR3 here is CASRGLAGKQFF. As DNA, the CDR3 is TGCGCCAGCAGGGGACTAGCGGGGAAGCAGTTCTTC.